A selection of T cell receptor beta chains follows, all from one sample in a study of T cell changes during pregnancy in multiple sclerosis. Here immunoSEQ multiplex PCR was the method, and the copy in TCRdb shows in-frame clones only, minus some. The repertoire consists of roughly 80,000 clones, with about 91% occurring once and the leading ten covering over 1.1%. This sample comprised peripheral blood, obtained before pregnancy. The source of these receptors is a female donor with multiple sclerosis, enrolled in a pregnancy study. Both conserved end residues are part of each CDR3. The order of the fields is CDR3 protein, CDR3 DNA, V gene, J gene, D gene. D genes are given only for firm matches.

CAINQPARPGHTRGNEQFF,TGTGCCATCAACCAACCCGCCCGACCCGGGCACACTCGGGGCAATGAGCAGTTCTTC,TRBV10-3,TRBJ2-1,-
CASSPGLRAARNQPQHF,TGTGCCAGCAGCCCTGGACTTAGAGCGGCGCGCAATCAGCCCCAGCATTTT,TRBV7-8,TRBJ1-5,-
CASSLRGGSTDTQYF,TGTGCCAGCAGCTTGAGGGGGGGTAGCACAGATACGCAGTATTTT,TRBV7-9,TRBJ2-3,-
CASSLGIRTGGGEQYF,TGTGCCAGCAGCTTGGGGATTCGGACAGGGGGAGGCGAGCAGTACTTC,TRBV5-4,TRBJ2-7,TRBD1
CASPGTSGPSNEQFF,TGTGCCAGCCCCGGGACTAGCGGCCCTAGCAATGAGCAGTTCTTC,TRBV2,TRBJ2-1,TRBD2
CASSDATGGVDGYTF,TGCGCCAGCAGCGACGCGACAGGGGGCGTCGATGGCTACACCTTC,TRBV5-1,TRBJ1-2,TRBD1
CASSRVNRGQNYGYTF,TGCGCCAGCAGCCGCGTGAACAGGGGGCAAAACTATGGCTACACCTTC,TRBV4-1,TRBJ1-2,TRBD1
CASRQRLAGDNEQFF,TGTGCCAGCCGACAAAGACTAGCGGGGGACAATGAGCAGTTCTTC,TRBV27,TRBJ2-1,TRBD2
CASSKAYREDNNQPQHF,TGTGCCAGCAGCAAAGCCTACAGGGAAGATAACAATCAGCCCCAGCATTTT,TRBV21-1,TRBJ1-5,-
CASWEMGMRPQHF,TGTGCCAGCTGGGAGATGGGGATGCGGCCCCAGCATTTT,TRBV6-6,TRBJ1-5,-
CASSSYPTGDEQYF,TGTGCCAGCAGTTCCTACCCAACAGGAGACGAGCAGTACTTC,TRBV6-5,TRBJ2-7,-